This T cell receptor (beta chain) was retrieved from a study of naive and memory T cell subsets. Trimming removed 9 bases from V and 3 bases from J; junction bases left unmatched: 8. Germline V gene lookup returns CDR1 MDHEN and CDR2 SYDVKM. The length of the CDR3 is 14 residues. A UMI-containing oligonucleotide was joined by 3' ligation to the TCR cDNA template. This clonotype was counted many times. Four PCR rounds used nested alpha and beta constant region primers plus the SP2 primer. TCRdb redid the calling of the 5' RACE reads with MiXCR, one entry per CDR3 protein. The repertoire holds approximately 49,000 distinct CDR3 sequences, with 4.7% as singletons.

The sequence was obtained from a female donor in good health. The chain couples TRBV28 to TRBJ2-7, with TRBD2 identical over 10 bases. The CDR3 here is CASKLAGEHYEQYF. The CDR3 region has the DNA TGTGCCAGTAAGCTAGCGGGAGAACACTACGAGCAGTACTTC.